Listed below are T cell receptor beta chains from one sample, sequenced in a study of Ad26.COV2.S vaccination and SARS-CoV-2 variants. Sequenced by immunoSEQ multiplex PCR; TCRdb stores in-frame clones only, minus some. The table lists about 410,000 clones, around 92% of them singletons. The material sequenced was peripheral blood, taken in a trial of Ad26.COV2.S vaccine versus placebo. The receptors derive from a person aged 18-65 years who received the Ad26.COV2.S COVID-19 vaccine or a placebo. CDR3s include the opening cysteine and the closing phenylalanine or tryptophan. D genes are given only for firm matches. Clone size is stated in some rows and not others, as once, few, many or a class when expanded.

v_gene,d_gene,abundance,j_gene,CDR3aa,CDR3nt
TRBV6-2/TRBV6-3,-,-,TRBJ2-5,CASSAQETQYF,TGTGCCAGCAGTGCGCAAGAGACCCAGTACTTC
TRBV19,-,-,TRBJ1-5,CASSTSRAAESYSNQPQHF,TGTGCCAGTAGTACGAGCCGGGCCGCCGAGTCCTATAGCAATCAGCCCCAGCATTTT
TRBV6-5,-,-,TRBJ1-5,CASSTLGPNNQPQHF,TGTGCCAGCAGTACCCTCGGGCCTAACAATCAGCCCCAGCATTTT
TRBV5-4,-,-,TRBJ2-6,CASSLENPGANVLTF,TGTGCCAGCAGCTTGGAGAACCCTGGGGCCAACGTCCTGACTTTC
TRBV7-8,-,-,TRBJ1-2,CASSSYGGGSYGYTF,TGTGCCAGCAGCTCCTACGGAGGGGGTTCCTATGGCTACACCTTC
TRBV18,TRBD1,-,TRBJ2-5,CASSTGGWVETQYF,TGTGCCAGCAGTACAGGGGGCTGGGTAGAGACCCAGTACTTC
TRBV12-2,-,-,TRBJ2-3,CASRLAEDRSPDTQYF,TGTGCAAGTCGCTTAGCGGAGGACAGGTCGCCAGATACGCAGTATTTT
TRBV19,-,-,TRBJ2-1,CASSMSRWDTYYNEQFF,TGTGCCAGTAGTATGAGCCGGTGGGACACTTACTACAATGAGCAGTTCTTC
TRBV15,-,-,TRBJ1-1,CATSRERGAWQGLFEAFF,TGTGCCACCAGCAGAGAACGGGGGGCATGGCAGGGCCTTTTTGAAGCTTTCTTT
TRBV4-3,-,-,TRBJ1-4,CASSQDRYVEEKLFF,TGCGCCAGCAGCCAAGATAGATACGTAGAGGAAAAACTGTTTTTT
TRBV12-3/TRBV12-4,TRBD1,-,TRBJ2-3,CASSLGTGDTQYF,TGTGCCAGCAGTTTGGGGACAGGGGATACGCAGTATTTT
TRBV18,-,-,TRBJ2-2,CASSPQDGNTGELFF,TGTGCCAGCTCACCCCAGGACGGAAACACCGGGGAGCTGTTTTTT
TRBV4-3,-,-,TRBJ2-1,CASSQEGAAYNEQFF,TGCGCCAGCAGCCAAGAGGGGGCCGCCTACAATGAGCAGTTCTTC
TRBV6-5,-,-,TRBJ1-4,CASSYRATNEKLFF,TGTGCCAGCAGTTACAGGGCAACTAATGAAAAACTGTTTTTT
TRBV19,TRBD1,-,TRBJ2-1,CASSIGQGTYNEQFF,TGTGCCAGTAGTATTGGACAGGGGACCTACAATGAGCAGTTCTTC
TRBV11-2,-,-,TRBJ2-1,CASSLVHLGGANEQFF,TGTGCCAGCAGCTTAGTCCACCTTGGGGGTGCCAATGAGCAGTTCTTC
TRBV29-1,-,-,TRBJ1-2,CSVEDLSRKLYGYTF,TGCAGCGTTGAAGATCTTTCCAGGAAACTCTATGGCTACACCTTC
TRBV10-3,TRBD1,-,TRBJ1-2,CAISETTGGNYGYTF,TGTGCCATCAGTGAGACGACAGGGGGCAACTATGGCTACACCTTC
TRBV4-3,-,-,TRBJ2-3,CASSPAPGSTQYF,TGCGCCAGCAGTCCCGCCCCCGGTTCCACGCAGTATTTT
TRBV28,TRBD2,once,TRBJ2-1,CASSFAGGPSYNEQFF,TGTGCCAGCAGTTTTGCGGGGGGGCCTAGCTACAATGAGCAGTTCTTC
TRBV4-2,-,-,TRBJ2-1,CASSQTIQGEQFF,TGTGCCAGCAGCCAAACCATACAGGGTGAGCAGTTCTTC
TRBV27,-,-,TRBJ2-7,CASSSPPGPSYEQYF,TGTGCCAGCAGTTCACCTCCGGGACCCAGCTACGAGCAGTACTTC
TRBV6-5,TRBD1,once,TRBJ1-2,CASGEQGRVLGYTF,TGTGCCAGCGGGGAACAGGGGAGGGTATTAGGCTACACCTTC
TRBV19,TRBD2,few,TRBJ2-7,CASSMGSGSTYEQYF,TGTGCCAGTAGTATGGGTAGCGGGAGTACCTACGAGCAGTACTTC
TRBV19,TRBD1,-,TRBJ2-7,CASSTGTDLFYEQYF,TGTGCCAGTAGTACCGGGACAGACCTTTTCTACGAGCAGTACTTC
TRBV6-6,TRBD2,-,TRBJ2-2,CASSYGLAGAKGELFF,TGTGCCAGCAGTTACGGACTAGCGGGAGCGAAGGGGGAGCTGTTTTTT
TRBV4-1,-,-,TRBJ1-6,CASSQVRPGSYNSPLHF,TGCGCCAGCAGCCAAGTTAGGCCTGGCTCGTATAATTCACCCCTCCACTTT
TRBV29-1,-,-,TRBJ2-7,CSVSEGDYEQYF,TGCAGCGTTAGCGAGGGCGACTACGAGCAGTACTTC
TRBV6-2/TRBV6-3,-,-,TRBJ2-1,CASSYTRGSTYNEQFF,TGTGCCAGCAGTTATACCCGGGGGTCCACCTACAATGAGCAGTTCTTC
TRBV30,TRBD1,once,TRBJ2-1,CAWSPGQGINEQFF,TGTGCCTGGAGTCCGGGACAGGGGATTAATGAGCAGTTCTTC
TRBV2,TRBD1,-,TRBJ1-3,CASKPGTAGNTIYF,TGTGCCAGTAAACCCGGGACAGCTGGAAACACCATATATTTT
TRBV2,-,-,TRBJ1-1,CASSEAQGRWTEAFF,TGTGCCAGCAGTGAAGCCCAGGGCCGTTGGACTGAAGCTTTCTTT
TRBV15,-,-,TRBJ2-7,CATSGDFIGEQYF,TGTGCCACCAGCGGAGACTTCATTGGGGAGCAGTACTTC
TRBV6-2/TRBV6-3,TRBD2,-,TRBJ2-1,CASSPTAIAGAEQFF,TGTGCCAGCAGCCCCACCGCCATAGCGGGGGCTGAGCAGTTCTTC
TRBV19,TRBD1,-,TRBJ1-1,CASSPSPGQGYTEAFF,TGTGCCAGTAGTCCATCCCCGGGACAGGGTTACACTGAAGCTTTCTTT
TRBV4-3,TRBD1,once,TRBJ2-1,CASSPDRGLNEQFF,TGCGCCAGCAGCCCGGACAGGGGACTGAATGAGCAGTTCTTC
TRBV19,TRBD1,-,TRBJ2-7,CASSEGQPYEQYF,TGTGCCAGTAGTGAGGGACAGCCCTACGAGCAGTACTTC
TRBV27,TRBD2,-,TRBJ2-1,CASSSRLAGTLNEQFF,TGTGCCAGCAGTTCCCGACTAGCGGGGACTTTGAATGAGCAGTTCTTC
TRBV21-1,-,-,TRBJ2-7,CASKRGPPQNYEQYF,TGTGCCAGCAAAAGGGGGCCGCCGCAAAACTACGAGCAGTACTTC
TRBV6-1,TRBD2,-,TRBJ2-1,CASSEVLAVGNAEQFF,TGTGCCAGCAGTGAAGTTCTAGCGGTGGGTAATGCTGAGCAGTTCTTC
TRBV7-9,-,-,TRBJ2-7,CASSLGLPDSYEQYF,TGTGCCAGCAGCTTGGGGCTGCCTGACTCCTACGAGCAGTACTTC
TRBV9,TRBD2,-,TRBJ2-3,CASSVAGGILDTQYF,TGTGCCAGCAGCGTAGCGGGGGGGATATTGGATACGCAGTATTTT
TRBV3-1/TRBV3-2,TRBD2,-,TRBJ2-2,CASSPIIAGANTGELFF,TGTGCCAGCAGCCCCATCATAGCGGGGGCGAACACCGGGGAGCTGTTTTTT
TRBV7-2,-,-,TRBJ1-5,CASSLGGVNNQPQHF,TGTGCCAGCAGCTTAGGAGGTGTCAACAATCAGCCCCAGCATTTT
TRBV3-1/TRBV3-2,-,-,TRBJ2-7,CASSQDVNGEQYF,TGTGCCAGCAGCCAAGATGTCAACGGCGAGCAGTACTTC
TRBV4-3,TRBD1,-,TRBJ1-2,CASSQYTGEGGYTF,TGCGCCAGCAGCCAATATACAGGGGAGGGTGGCTACACCTTC
TRBV28,-,-,TRBJ2-2,CASSSGLRTGELFF,TGTGCCAGCAGTTCGGGACTTCGCACCGGGGAGCTGTTTTTT
TRBV9,TRBD2,-,TRBJ2-3,CASSRTSGGYNTQYF,TGTGCCAGCAGCCGGACTAGCGGGGGGTACAATACGCAGTATTTT
TRBV6-2/TRBV6-3,-,-,TRBJ1-6,CASSYRGGSPLHF,TGTGCCAGCAGTTACCGAGGGGGATCACCCCTCCACTTT
TRBV2,TRBD1,-,TRBJ1-4,CATTGGPNEKLFF,TGTGCCACGACAGGGGGCCCTAATGAAAAACTGTTTTTT
TRBV3-1/TRBV3-2,-,-,TRBJ2-1,CASSQGPERADEQFF,TGTGCCAGCAGCCAAGGTCCGGAGAGGGCGGATGAGCAGTTCTTC
TRBV29-1,-,few,TRBJ1-2,CSVEIDSLYGYTF,TGCAGCGTTGAGATTGACAGCTTGTATGGCTACACCTTC
TRBV2,-,-,TRBJ2-5,CASSVEGVGQETQYF,TGTGCCAGCAGTGTAGAGGGAGTGGGGCAAGAGACCCAGTACTTC
TRBV7-9,TRBD1,-,TRBJ1-1,CASSVTGGTEAFF,TGTGCCAGCAGCGTGACAGGGGGGACTGAAGCTTTCTTT
TRBV27,-,-,TRBJ1-1,CASSWTANTEAFF,TGTGCCAGCAGTTGGACAGCGAACACTGAAGCTTTCTTT
TRBV9,TRBD2,many,TRBJ2-3,CASSLAGGNADTQYF,TGTGCCAGCAGCCTAGCGGGGGGCAACGCAGATACGCAGTATTTT
TRBV4-1,TRBD2,once,TRBJ2-3,CASSHLAGGLSTDTQYF,TGCGCCAGCAGCCACCTAGCGGGGGGCCTAAGCACAGATACGCAGTATTTT
TRBV4-1,-,-,TRBJ1-4,CASSANEGRGEKLFF,TGCGCCAGCAGCGCGAATGAGGGCCGAGGTGAAAAACTGTTTTTT
TRBV19,-,few,TRBJ1-3,CASSSSAGFSGNTIYF,TGTGCCAGTAGTAGTTCGGCAGGCTTCTCTGGAAACACCATATATTTT
TRBV7-2,-,-,TRBJ2-3,CASRQDWSSTDTQYF,TGTGCCAGCAGGCAAGACTGGAGTAGCACAGATACGCAGTATTTT